Shown below are 19 T cell receptor beta chains from a single sample sequenced in a study of T cell responses to AZD1222 COVID-19 vaccine (dated by TCRdb to the early 2020s). The meaning of the sample's time point label: baseline before first vaccination. Taken with the paper, the label for treatment or condition translates to: meningococcal conjugate vaccine given as trial control. The library was prepared using the immunoSEQ multiplex PCR assay. TCRdb took over this immuneACCESS table, retaining in-frame rearrangements with V and J assigned. Such tables are incomplete; in checked studies, under half of the missing clones stem from an unresolved V gene, and the remainder is unexplained. In all, the sample holds 80,000 or so clones, and approximately 91% of those were seen once. Of the sample, around 5.1% falls within the top ten clones. The material was peripheral blood, obtained on day 0 of MenACWY control vaccination. These receptors originate from an adult in good health.

This sequence joins TRBV20-1 and TRBJ2-1; 11 bases are shared with TRBD2. Germline CDR1 is DFQATT and CDR2 is SNEGSKA (reference sequence). The junction had 4 bases not matched to a gene; V was cut back by 3 bases and J by 6 bases. The CDR3 is 14 amino acids. Here the CDR3 DNA reads TGCAGTGCTAGTAGCGGGGGGGCCGGCAATGAGCAGTTCTTC. This encodes CSASSGGAGNEQFF.

The genes are TRBV9 and TRBJ1-6, with 11 bases aligning to TRBD1. Germline V lookup: CDR1 SGDLS, CDR2 YYNGEE. CDR3 length: 16 amino acids. Losses at the gene ends were 1 base for V and 6 bases for J; bases not matched to a gene: 3. The DNA of the CDR3 is TGTGCCAGCAGCGTATGGGGACAGGGGGGTAATTCACCCCTCCACTTT. Protein sequence: CASSVWGQGGNSPLHF.

This chain links TRBV29-1 with TRBJ1-2; D gene ambiguous. The ends were cut back, 1 base at V and 0 bases at J, with 15 bases in the middle. The CDR3 is 16 amino acids. Germline V gives CDR1 SQVTM, CDR2 ANQGSEA. The CDR3 DNA is TGCAGCGTTGAAGGTGGTCCTAAGGAAGCTAACTATGGCTACACCTTC. Its translation: CSVEGGPKEANYGYTF.

The gene calls are TRBV6-2 or TRBV6-3 and TRBJ1-5; maybe TRBD1 (6 bases). The CDR3 is 14 amino acids. The germline CDR1 and CDR2 sequences are MNHEY and SVGEGT. Trimming pared 2 bases from V and 7 bases from J, leaving 12 bases between. CDR3 sequence: CASSYTGMVQPQHF. The CDR3, as DNA: TGTGCCAGCAGTTACACAGGGATGGTACAGCCCCAGCATTTT.

The chain joins TRBV7-3 to TRBJ2-3; TRBD2 matches at 8 bases. This CDR3 is built from 14 residues. CDR1 is SGHTA and CDR2 is FQGTGA in the germline V gene. Unmatched junction bases numbered 6, after V lost 4 bases and J lost 6 bases. CDR3 residues: CASSSRGGRDTQYF. CDR3 in DNA: TGTGCCAGCAGCTCGCGCGGGGGGCGCGATACGCAGTATTTT.

The chain recombines TRBV7-9 with TRBJ1-1; 9 positions match TRBD1. This CDR3 region has 16 residues. CDR1 and CDR2 (germline): SEHNR, FQNEAQ (reference sequence). Trimming cost V 2 bases and J 4 bases; bases outside gene matches: 8. DNA of the CDR3: TGTGCCAGCAGCTTAAGGGTGGGGACAGGGAGCACTGAAGCTTTCTTT. This translates into CASSLRVGTGSTEAFF. Drawing the rest from reference TRBV7-9 and TRBJ1-1, the complete variable domain is DTGVSQNPRHKITKRGQNVTFRCDPISEHNRLYWYRQTLGQGPEFLTYFQNEAQLEKSRLLSDRFSAERPKGSFSTLEIQRTEQGDSAMYLCASSLRVGTGSTEAFFGQGTRLTVV.

This clone was picked up one time. The chain carries TRBV7-2 and TRBJ1-5, with 9 bases lining up with TRBD1. The CDR3 totals 17 residues. Germline V gene lookup returns CDR1 SGHTA and CDR2 FQGNSA. Losses at the gene ends were 6 bases for V and 5 bases for J; bases not matched to a gene: 14. CDR3 coding DNA: TGTGCCAGCAGTCCCTCCTCCGGGACAGGGTTAGATCAGCCCCAGCATTTT. Residues: CASSPSSGTGLDQPQHF.

The V gene is TRBV6-1, the J gene TRBJ2-4; D is possibly TRBD2 (5 bases). CDR3 size: 17 residues. The germline CDR1 and CDR2 sequences are MNHNS and SASEGT. V was pared by 1 base and J by 0 bases, with 13 bases between. CDR3 protein: CASSEGEISSAKNIQYF. Written as DNA, the CDR3 is TGTGCCAGCAGTGAAGGGGAGATTTCCTCAGCCAAAAACATTCAGTACTTC.

This chain uses TRBV7-3 with TRBJ2-1; TRBD1 agrees at 8 bases. Trimming took 3 bases from V and 8 from J; bases not matched to a gene: 9. CDR1 is SGHTA and CDR2 is FQGTGA in the germline V gene. This CDR3 spans 15 amino acids. The CDR3 DNA follows: TGTGCCAGCAGCTTGGCGCCGGACAGGGAGTATGAGCAGTTCTTC. It is translated as CASSLAPDREYEQFF.

The chain recombines TRBV28 with TRBJ2-5; 7 positions match TRBD2. V lost 5 bases, J lost 7 bases, and 16 bases stayed unmatched. The length of the CDR3 is 16 residues. The germline V gene has CDR1 MDHEN and CDR2 SYDVKM. The CDR3 DNA is TGTGCCAGCAGTCCGACCCTCCACAGGAGCGGGGTGACCCAGTACTTC. Encoded protein: CASSPTLHRSGVTQYF.

This clone showed up just a few times. The chain has TRBV7-9 and TRBJ2-2; 10 bases fit TRBD1. The V gene end was trimmed by 1 base and the J gene end by 6 bases; junction bases not matched to a gene: 5. This CDR3 spans 16 amino acids. Germline V CDR1 and CDR2: SEHNR, FQNEAQ (reference sequence). The CDR3 DNA follows: TGTGCCAGCAGCTTAGGGGACAGGGGTTCGTCCGGGGAGCTGTTTTTT. It codes for CASSLGDRGSSGELFF.

The chain carries TRBV6-5 and TRBJ1-1; no definite D call. The CDR3 is 13 amino acids. The V end lost 0 bases, the J end lost 0 bases, and 2 bases lay between the germline ends. In germline, CDR1 is MNHEY, CDR2 SVGAGI. CDR3 sequence: CASSYSVNTEAFF. The CDR3, as DNA: TGTGCCAGCAGTTACTCGGTGAACACTGAAGCTTTCTTT.

The chain employs TRBV27 and TRBJ1-1; 9 bases fit TRBD1. The CDR3 totals 14 residues. Germline V lookup: CDR1 MNHEY, CDR2 SMNVEV (reference sequence). Trimming took 2 bases from V and 10 from J; bases not matched to a gene: 8. The CDR3 DNA is TGTGCCAGCAGTTTAGGGGACAGGGCTTCTGGAGCTTTCTTT. This encodes CASSLGDRASGAFF.

The gene calls are TRBV12-5 and TRBJ1-5; 8 bases are shared with TRBD1. The germline gives CDR1 LGHNT, CDR2 FRNRAP. This CDR3 has 17 amino acids. With 2 bases clipped from V and 5 bases from J, the junction kept 11 bases outside the gene matches. The CDR3 region has the DNA TGTGCTAGTGGTTTGCCTTCTGCCGGGACAGGCTATCAGCCCCAGCATTTT. It codes for CASGLPSAGTGYQPQHF.

The chain has TRBV27 and TRBJ1-1, with D maybe TRBD1 (5 bases). From germline, CDR1 is MNHEY and CDR2 SMNVEV (reference sequence). V gave up 6 bases and J gave up 0 bases, with 11 bases separating them. The CDR3 covers 14 residues. This CDR3 reads CASRGGNLNTEAFF. In DNA form, the CDR3 reads TGTGCCAGCAGGGGGGGGAATTTGAACACTGAAGCTTTCTTT.

The chain couples TRBV19 to TRBJ1-5; no reliable D call. V dropped 3 bases and J dropped 0 bases, with 9 bases sitting between them. The CDR3 runs to 15 residues. CDR1 LNHDA and CDR2 SQIVND come from the germline V gene (reference sequence). DNA for the CDR3: TGTGCCAGTAGTATCAGCTCCTATAGCAATCAGCCCCAGCATTTT. This sequence encodes CASSISSYSNQPQHF.

This clone was found a few times. This rearrangement joins TRBV5-8 to TRBJ1-5, with TRBD1 identical over 7 bases. V gave up 4 bases and J gave up 1 base; unmatched junction bases: 5. The CDR3 consists of 15 residues. The germline gives CDR1 SGHTS, CDR2 YDEGEE. The CDR3 coding sequence is TGTGCCAGCAGCCCAAGGGACAGAAGCAATCAGCCCCAGCATTTT. Translated, it gives CASSPRDRSNQPQHF.

The chain has TRBV5-1 and TRBJ1-1, with TRBD1 identical over 7 bases. Germline V gene data show CDR1 as SGHRS and CDR2 as YFSETQ. The CDR3 is made up of 14 amino acids. V lost 3 bases, J lost 3 bases, and 5 bases stayed unmatched. CDR3 coding DNA: TGCGCCAGCAGCTCGTACAGGGGATACACTGAAGCTTTCTTT. This sequence encodes CASSSYRGYTEAFF.

The chain joins TRBV30 to TRBJ2-7, with D possibly matching TRBD1 (6 bases). This CDR3 spans 13 amino acids. Per the germline V gene, CDR1 is GTSNPN and CDR2 is SVGIG (reference sequence). Trimming cost V 3 bases and J 3 bases, with 12 bases left between them. The CDR3 bases are TGTGCCTGGAGAAGGGACAAAGACTACGAGCAGTACTTC. This codes for CAWRRDKDYEQYF.